The 18 T cell receptor beta chains in this list originate from one sample, sequenced in a study of cytomegalovirus exposure and HLA in healthy donors. PCR primers comprised 60 Vbeta and 13 Jbeta primers. Generated by immunoSEQ multiplex PCR, the TCRdb table keeps only in-frame clones and is missing some. The sample yields about 150,000 clones, around three quarters seen once. Input material: PBMCs. These receptors were obtained from a woman between 50 and 59 years old in good health and CMV-seropositive.

V and J are TRBV5-6 and TRBJ1-6; no firm D call. Germline CDR1 is SGHDT and CDR2 is YYEEEE. Deletions cut 3 bases from V and 9 bases from J, with 16 bases between. There are 15 residues in the CDR3. CDR3 loop: CASSSPSLKRSPLHF. The CDR3 nucleotides read TGTGCCAGCAGCTCCCCTTCCCTGAAGCGTTCACCCCTCCACTTT.

The V and J genes are TRBV4-3 and TRBJ2-7, with 8 bases that match TRBD1. The CDR3 has 14 residues. The germline V gene has CDR1 LGHNA and CDR2 YSLEER. Unmatched junction bases numbered 4, after V lost 0 bases and J lost 6 bases. The CDR3 here is CASSQDATGAEQYF. The DNA of the CDR3 is TGCGCCAGCAGCCAAGATGCGACAGGGGCCGAGCAGTACTTC.

The chain uses TRBV18 and TRBJ1-5; 11 bases are shared with TRBD1. The V segment lost 5 bases and the J segment 6 bases; nucleotides outside the gene matches: 12. CDR1 KGHSH and CDR2 LQKENI come from the germline V gene. The CDR3 extends over 17 amino acids. Here the CDR3 reads CASSRGPGTGGIQPQHF. The CDR3 DNA is TGTGCCAGCTCAAGGGGGCCCGGGACAGGGGGAATTCAGCCCCAGCATTTT. The complete variable domain, with remaining parts taken from reference TRBV18 and TRBJ1-5, reads NAGVMQNPRHLVRRRGQEARLRCSPMKGHSHVYWYRQLPEEGLKFMVYLQKENIIDESGMPKERFSAEFPKEGPSILRIQQVVRGDSAAYFCASSRGPGTGGIQPQHFGDGTRLSIL.

This CDR3 reads CAWSGPGFLVSQYF. As DNA, the CDR3 is TGTGCCTGGAGTGGACCGGGGTTCTTGGTCTCGCAGTATTTT. V usage is TRBV30 and J usage is TRBJ2-3, with TRBD2 as a possible D gene (5 bases). The CDR3 is 14 amino acids. The V end was cut by 1 base, the J end by 10 bases, with 18 bases between. CDR1 is GTSNPN and CDR2 is SVGIG in the germline V gene (reference sequence).

The chain joins TRBV6-1 to TRBJ1-5, with D hard to call. Germline V gene sequence: CDR1 MNHNS, CDR2 SASEGT. The CDR3 covers 16 residues. Trimming shortened V by 1 base and J by 2 bases, and 12 bases separated the two germline ends. CDR3 nucleotides: TGTGCCAGCAGTGAAGAAGGGCTAGCGGGCAATCAGCCCCAGCATTTT. This sequence encodes CASSEEGLAGNQPQHF.

This rearrangement joins TRBV11-2 to TRBJ2-1, with a possible D match to TRBD1 (6 bases). Trimming pared 0 bases from V and 2 bases from J, leaving 11 bases between. The V gene's germline CDR1 is SGHAT and CDR2 FQNNGV. This CDR3 is 16 amino acids long. Written as DNA, the CDR3 is TGTGCCAGCAGCTTAGAACTCAGGGGCCCCTACAATGAGCAGTTCTTC. Residues: CASSLELRGPYNEQFF.

The chain employs TRBV4-3 and TRBJ2-4; D is uncertain. Trimming removed 2 bases at V and 8 bases at J, with 10 bases between. CDR3 size: 13 residues. Per germline, CDR1 LGHNA and CDR2 YSLEER. The CDR3 region is CASSQTEADIQYF. For the CDR3, the DNA is TGCGCCAGCAGCCAAACCGAGGCGGACATTCAGTACTTC.

V gene TRBV28 combines with J gene TRBJ2-5; 15 nucleotides align to TRBD2. V dropped 4 bases and J dropped 2; count of bases not matched to a gene: 11. This CDR3 has 19 residues. Germline V gives CDR1 MDHEN, CDR2 SYDVKM. The CDR3 coding sequence is TGTGCCAGCAGTTCCCCCGCTGGACTAGCGGGAGGGTATCAAGAGACCCAGTACTTC. It specifies CASSSPAGLAGGYQETQYF.

The genes are TRBV5-1 and TRBJ2-3; 7 bases are shared with TRBD2. Germline CDR1 and CDR2: SGHRS and YFSETQ. With 4 bases clipped from V and 2 bases from J, the junction kept 1 base outside the gene matches. CDR3 length: 13 amino acids. The CDR3 DNA reads TGCGCCAGCAGCAGCGGGGTCACAGATACGCAGTATTTT. Its translation: CASSSGVTDTQYF.

This clone has only a few counts. This chain links TRBV9 with TRBJ2-1; TRBD2 might be the D (6 bases). Per the germline V gene, CDR1 is SGDLS and CDR2 is YYNGEE. The CDR3 has 16 residues. V was clipped by 4 bases and J by 2 bases, with 16 bases between them. CDR3 DNA: TGTGCCAGCAGCCCATCGACTAGTCGGGCCTACAATGAGCAGTTCTTC. Residues: CASSPSTSRAYNEQFF.

The J gene is TRBJ1-4, the V gene TRBV6-6, with 11 bases fitting TRBD1. Trimming took 5 bases from V and 6 from J; bases not matched to a gene: 5. The CDR3 extends over 15 amino acids. Looked up from germline, CDR1 is MNHNY and CDR2 is SVGAGI (reference sequence). CDR3 DNA sequence: TGTGCCAGCAGTCCTCGGGGACAGGGGGATGAAAAACTGTTTTTT. It codes for CASSPRGQGDEKLFF.

This chain links TRBV5-5 with TRBJ1-2, with TRBD1 matching over 8 bases. The junction had 3 bases not matched to a gene; V was cut back by 3 bases and J by 2 bases. Germline-derived CDR1 and CDR2 are SGHKS and YYEKEE (reference sequence). This CDR3 has 14 amino acids. The DNA of the CDR3 is TGTGCCAGCAGCTCCGGACAGGGAAACTATGGCTACACCTTC. Encoded protein: CASSSGQGNYGYTF. The full variable domain, in which reference TRBV5-5 and TRBJ1-2 provide the parts outside the CDR3, is DAGVTQSPTHLIKTRGQQVTLRCSPISGHKSVSWYQQVLGQGPQFIFQYYEKEERGRGNFPDRFSARQFPNYSSELNVNALLLGDSALYLCASSSGQGNYGYTFGSGTRLTVV.

The CDR3 loop is CASTQGGNYGYTF. CDR3 in DNA: TGTGCCAGTACCCAGGGGGGCAACTATGGCTACACCTTC. The chain couples TRBV19 to TRBJ1-2; 7 bases fit TRBD1. This CDR3 has 13 amino acids. Trimming at V came to 7 bases and at J to 2 bases, leaving 4 bases not matched to a gene. Germline CDR1 reads LNHDA; CDR2 reads SQIVND (reference sequence).

CDR3 region: CASSFTGEDTEAFF. In nucleotides, the CDR3 is TGCGCCAGCAGCTTTACAGGGGAGGACACTGAAGCTTTCTTT. J is TRBJ1-1 and V is TRBV5-1, with 7 bases matching TRBD1. The CDR3 loop spans 14 amino acids. The J segment lost 3 bases and the V segment lost 2 bases, leaving 4 bases of the junction unmatched. CDR1 SGHRS and CDR2 YFSETQ come from the germline V gene.

The chain joins TRBV19 to TRBJ1-3; the D gene is possibly TRBD1 (5 bases). Germline CDR1 LNHDA, CDR2 SQIVND (reference sequence). Trimming stripped 7 bases from V and 4 bases from J, with 11 bases between. This CDR3 has 13 amino acids. The CDR3 loop reads CASNPGHGNTIYF. The CDR3 DNA reads as TGTGCCAGTAACCCAGGACACGGAAACACCATATATTTT.

The chain's CDR3 is CASSQGNEQFF. The CDR3 region has the DNA TGTGCCAGCAGCCAGGGCAATGAGCAGTTCTTC. The chain couples TRBV27 to TRBJ2-1; D may be TRBD1 (5 bases). V lost 6 bases, J lost 6 bases, and 6 bases lay in between. The CDR3 extends over 11 amino acids. The V gene's germline CDR1 is MNHEY and CDR2 SMNVEV (reference sequence).

The chain recombines TRBV30 with TRBJ1-2; 10 positions match TRBD1. This CDR3 comprises 13 residues. Trimming at V came to 5 bases and at J to 3 bases, leaving 3 bases not matched to a gene. CDR1 and CDR2 (germline): GTSNPN, SVGIG (reference sequence). The CDR3 nucleotides read TGTGCCTGGGTCGGGACAGGGGACTATGGCTACACCTTC. It codes for CAWVGTGDYGYTF.

CDR3 nucleotides: TGTGCCAGCAGTGAAGGTAGGGGAAATTCACCCCTCCACTTT. This encodes CASSEGRGNSPLHF. The chain carries TRBV6-1 and TRBJ1-6; D is perhaps TRBD1 (5 bases). Germline V gives CDR1 MNHNS, CDR2 SASEGT. Between the trimmed V and J ends, which lost 1 base and 7 bases, there was a span of 8 bases. The CDR3 length is 14 residues.